What follows are 23 T cell receptor beta chains derived from one specimen sequenced in a study of T cells in Graves' hyperthyroidism and ophthalmopathy. Regions amplified from RNA transcripts were the TCR beta CDR3 regions. An initial round of RT-PCR targeting the TCR CDR3 relied on the HTBI primer set. TCRdb ran MiXCR on the multiplex PCR reads and lists one entry per CDR3 protein. The repertoire holds about 420,000 distinct CDR3 sequences, roughly 13% seen once, with 5% to 6.5% in the top ten. Sequenced sample: blood. The receptor source for this set is a woman between 18 and 30 years old with Graves' hyperthyroidism.

This clonotype occurred many times. This rearrangement joins TRBV30 to TRBJ1-5, with D perhaps TRBD1 (5 bases). The CDR3 runs to 15 residues. V was clipped by 2 bases and J by 0 bases, with 11 bases between them. Germline CDR1 GTSNPN, CDR2 SVGIG (reference sequence). CDR3 loop: CAWSLGRYSNQPQHF. CDR3 DNA: TGTGCCTGGAGTCTGGGACGGTATAGCAATCAGCCCCAGCATTTT.

This clonotype has ten or more counts. The chain links TRBV3-1 to TRBJ1-1; D is unresolved. From germline, CDR1 is LGHDT and CDR2 YNNKEL (reference sequence). The CDR3 extends over 14 amino acids. Trimming left V 1 base short and J 1 base short, with 7 bases between. The CDR3 nucleotides read TGTGCCAGCAGCCAAGCGGCCAGGAACACTGAAGCTTTCTTT. Residues: CASSQAARNTEAFF.

The V call is TRBV5-4, the J call TRBJ2-3; D may be TRBD2 (6 bases). The CDR3 contains 12 residues. The V gene lost 3 bases and the J gene lost 7 bases, with 9 bases spanning the gap. CDR1 is SGHNT and CDR2 is YYREEE in the germline V gene (reference sequence). Here the CDR3 DNA reads TGTGCCAGCAGCTCCGGGGGTTATACGCAGTATTTT. As protein: CASSSGGYTQYF.

The chain links TRBV20-1 to TRBJ1-2; perhaps TRBD1 as D (6 bases). Germline CDR1 DFQATT, CDR2 SNEGSKA (reference sequence). The CDR3 consists of 13 residues. V lost 0 bases and J 4 bases, leaving 9 bases between the germline ends. DNA for the CDR3: TGCAGTGCTAGAGAGGACAGTAGCTATGGCTACACCTTC. This encodes CSAREDSSYGYTF.

This clonotype was detected ten times or more. The DNA of the CDR3 is TGCGCCAGCAGCAGACTAGCGGGAGGGATCACAGATACGCAGTATTTT. It yields the protein CASSRLAGGITDTQYF. V is TRBV5-1 and J is TRBJ2-3; 14 bases are a match to TRBD2. CDR1 and CDR2 from the germline V gene are SGHRS and YFSETQ. Trimming took 4 bases from V and 2 from J; bases not matched to a gene: 3. The CDR3 is made up of 16 amino acids.

This clonotype was detected only a few times. The gene calls are TRBV5-1 and TRBJ2-1; 12 bases are a match to TRBD2. CDR1 is SGHRS and CDR2 is YFSETQ in the germline V gene. The CDR3 has 15 amino acids. With 4 bases clipped from V and 5 bases from J, the junction kept 4 bases outside the gene matches. The CDR3 bases are TGCGCCAGCAGCCGACTAGCGGGAGTGAACAATGAGCAGTTCTTC. It is translated as CASSRLAGVNNEQFF.

In this sample, this clonotype turned up many times. This chain links TRBV12-3 or TRBV12-4 with TRBJ1-5; TRBD1 is a possible D gene (6 bases). The CDR3 loop spans 14 amino acids. V was shortened by 2 bases and J by 5 bases, with 10 bases between the two germline ends. The CDR3 reads CASSLSGAHQPQHF. CDR3 coding DNA: TGTGCCAGCAGTTTATCGGGGGCCCATCAGCCCCAGCATTTT.

The chain is built from TRBV18 and TRBJ1-1; D not resolved. This CDR3 has 13 residues. Trimming took 3 bases from V and 1 from J, leaving 6 bases between them. The germline V gene encodes CDR1 KGHSH and CDR2 LQKENI. CDR3 in amino acids: CASSPNWNTEAFF. The CDR3 nucleotides are TGTGCCAGCTCACCCAATTGGAACACTGAAGCTTTCTTT.

This clonotype has just a few counts. The V gene is TRBV9, the J gene TRBJ2-5, with TRBD1 matching 8 bases. Germline loops: CDR1 SGDLS, CDR2 YYNGEE. J lost 7 bases, V lost 2 bases, and 4 bases had no gene match. The CDR3 is 13 amino acids. CDR3 sequence reads: CASSVGQGATQYF. The DNA for the CDR3 is TGTGCCAGCAGCGTGGGGCAGGGGGCGACCCAGTACTTC.

This clonotype showed up many times. The genes are TRBV5-1 and TRBJ2-3; no reliable D call. V was cut by 4 bases and J by 2 bases, with 8 bases left in between. The CDR3 consists of 13 residues. Per germline, CDR1 SGHRS and CDR2 YFSETQ. The CDR3 protein is CASSQQTTDTQYF. In nucleotides, the CDR3 is TGCGCCAGCAGCCAACAGACCACAGATACGCAGTATTTT.

The V gene is TRBV20-1, the J gene TRBJ2-5; TRBD2 aligns across 10 bases. V was clipped by 3 bases and J by 4 bases; unmatched bases: 5. This CDR3 is 14 amino acids long. CDR1 is DFQATT and CDR2 is SNEGSKA in the germline V gene (reference sequence). As DNA, the CDR3 is TGCAGTGCTAGGTCTCTAGCGGGAGTAGAGACCCAGTACTTC. Translated: CSARSLAGVETQYF.

This clonotype was seen more than once but under ten times. CDR3 region: CASRPTPGTQGGNTIYF. CDR3 sequence (DNA): TGTGCCAGCAGACCTACCCCGGGAACTCAAGGAGGAAACACCATATATTTT. The rearrangement links TRBV25-1 to TRBJ1-3; D call uncertain. This CDR3 region has 17 residues. Deletions cut 6 bases from V and 4 bases from J, with 22 bases between. Per the germline V gene, CDR1 is MGHDK and CDR2 is SYGVNS.

The V and J genes are TRBV7-9 and TRBJ1-5; maybe TRBD1 (5 bases). V lost 5 bases and J lost 2, with 7 bases in between. CDR3 length: 13 residues. CDR1 is SEHNR, CDR2 FQNEAQ, per germline (reference sequence). Here the CDR3 DNA reads TGTGCCAGCAGCGGGGCGGGCAATCAGCCCCAGCATTTT. Its protein is CASSGAGNQPQHF.

Ten or more counts support this clonotype. The chain employs TRBV25-1 and TRBJ1-2; no reliable D call. V dropped 3 bases and J dropped 4 bases, with 12 bases sitting between them. CDR1 and CDR2 (germline): MGHDK, SYGVNS. The CDR3 spans 14 residues. The CDR3 region is CASSDPTKSYGYTF. The CDR3 nucleotides read TGTGCCAGCAGTGACCCAACTAAAAGCTATGGCTACACCTTC.

A word on this clonotype: A read error is possible here, since a much larger clone lies one base away. Lacking the conserved final phenylalanine or tryptophan, this CDR3 likely reflects a read error. The rearrangement joins TRBV12-3 or TRBV12-4 to TRBJ2-7; no firm D call. This CDR3 has 12 amino acids. V lost 3 bases and J 4 bases, leaving 7 bases between the germline ends. CDR3 bases: TGTGCCAGCAGTTTGGTAGTGTACGAGCAGTACCTC. Translating gives CASSLVVYEQYL.

Concerning this clonotype: At one boundary the junction diverges from the germline segment, which might be a read error. The V and J genes are TRBV7-9 and TRBJ2-3; D perhaps matches TRBD1 (7 bases). The CDR3 consists of 15 residues. Germline CDR1 and CDR2: SEHNR and FQNEAQ (reference sequence). The CDR3 spells CASNSGGTVTDTQYF. As DNA, the CDR3 is TGCGCCAGCAACTCCGGCGGGACAGTCACAGATACGCAGTATTTT.

This clonotype was counted at least ten times. The J gene is TRBJ1-1, the V gene TRBV2; 7 nucleotides line up with TRBD1. There are 13 residues in the CDR3. The germline gives CDR1 SNHLY, CDR2 FYNNEI. The junction had 6 bases not matched to a gene; V was cut back by 7 bases and J by 4 bases. This chain's CDR3 is CASTVQGGTEAFF. DNA for the CDR3: TGTGCCAGCACGGTTCAGGGGGGCACTGAAGCTTTCTTT.

This clonotype has a count of ten or more. This chain links TRBV6-1 with TRBJ2-4; 12 bases are a match to TRBD2. Germline CDR1 is MNHNS and CDR2 is SASEGT. Trimming removed 3 bases from V and 7 bases from J; junction bases left unmatched: 10. The CDR3 covers 17 residues. The chain's CDR3 is CASSERLAGEGWNIQYF. The DNA for the CDR3 is TGTGCCAGCAGTGAGAGACTAGCGGGAGAGGGATGGAACATTCAGTACTTC.

This clonotype was observed at least ten times. The chain carries TRBV28 and TRBJ2-2; D is uncertain. This CDR3 spans 17 amino acids. V was shortened by 6 bases and J by 4 bases, with 21 bases between the two germline ends. CDR1 MDHEN and CDR2 SYDVKM come from the germline V gene. In DNA form, the CDR3 reads TGTGCCAGCAGCCGACTGCAATCATTAGGGTCCACCGGGGAGCTGTTTTTT. It specifies CASSRLQSLGSTGELFF.

With respect to this clonotype: The junction does not match germline at one end; this may be a read error. The V gene is TRBV6-2 or TRBV6-3, the J gene TRBJ2-1; 7 bases align to TRBD2. Germline loops: CDR1 MNHEY, CDR2 SVGEGT. The CDR3 is 17 amino acids. This CDR3 reads CASRRLADPDSYNERFF. CDR3 sequence (DNA): TGTGCCAGCAGGAGACTAGCCGATCCCGACTCCTACAATGAGCGGTTCTTC.

This rearrangement joins TRBV7-9 to TRBJ2-7; 10 nucleotides match TRBD2. CDR1 and CDR2 (germline): SEHNR, FQNEAQ (reference sequence). Losses at the gene ends were 5 bases for V and 1 base for J; bases not matched to a gene: 2. There are 14 residues in the CDR3. This chain's CDR3 is CASSVLAGSYEQYF. The CDR3 region has the DNA TGTGCCAGCAGCGTACTAGCGGGGTCCTACGAGCAGTACTTC.

This clonotype was detected a few times. The chain employs TRBV5-5 and TRBJ2-1; no definite D call. The CDR3 has 15 amino acids. V dropped 0 bases and J dropped 0 bases, with 7 bases sitting between them. Germline CDR1 is SGHKS and CDR2 is YYEKEE (reference sequence). CDR3 sequence reads: CASSLGATSYNEQFF. CDR3 coding DNA: TGTGCCAGCAGCTTGGGTGCCACCTCCTACAATGAGCAGTTCTTC.

This clonotype was detected ten times or more. This chain uses TRBV18 with TRBJ2-5, with a weak D call TRBD1 (5 bases). Trimming took 5 bases from V and 5 from J, leaving 18 bases between them. This CDR3 spans 15 amino acids. The germline CDR1 and CDR2 sequences are KGHSH and LQKENI. CDR3 coding DNA: TGTGCCAGCTCAGCATCGGACATCTCCGTGGAGACCCAGTACTTC. Translated: CASSASDISVETQYF.